The T cell receptor (beta chain) described here comes from a study of CD8 T cell repertoires and HIV-1 epitope variants. Study summary: Twenty-five autologous and known Gag and Nef epitope variant peptides each stimulated T cells separately. Controls were a CMV, EBV and flu peptide pool, Ebola AY9 negative control, and no-peptide well. 1M T cells were kept uncultured as a baseline.

Sequencing was performed with immunoSEQ multiplex PCR; in TCRdb, only in-frame clones are kept and a portion is missing. The sample yields 2,100 or so clones, approximately 72% seen once. Germline CDR1 reads MDHEN; CDR2 reads SYDVKM. The CDR3 has 14 residues. V gave up 3 bases and J gave up 2 bases, with 11 bases separating them. About this clone itself: Its target is unknown.

This clonotype was obtained from a male donor with HIV. The material sequenced was cultured CD8+ T cells derived from PBMCs. The V gene is TRBV28, the J gene TRBJ2-7; D not certain. Here the CDR3 DNA reads TGTGCCAGCAGTTTGGGGAACCGACCCTACGAGCAGTACTTC. This translates into CASSLGNRPYEQYF.